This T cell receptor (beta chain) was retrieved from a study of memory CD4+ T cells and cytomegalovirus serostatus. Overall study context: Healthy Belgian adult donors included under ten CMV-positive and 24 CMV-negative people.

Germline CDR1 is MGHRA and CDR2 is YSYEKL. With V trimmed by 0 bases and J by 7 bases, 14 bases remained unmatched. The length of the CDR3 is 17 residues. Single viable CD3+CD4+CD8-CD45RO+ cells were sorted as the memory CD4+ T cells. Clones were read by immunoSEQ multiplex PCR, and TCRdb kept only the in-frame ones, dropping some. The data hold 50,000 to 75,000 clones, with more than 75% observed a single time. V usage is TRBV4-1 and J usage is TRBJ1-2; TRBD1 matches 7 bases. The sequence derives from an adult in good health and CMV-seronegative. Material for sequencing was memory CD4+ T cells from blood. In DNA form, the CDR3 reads TGCGCCAGCAGCCAAGAAGCAGGGACAGCAGCGAAGGGTGGCTACACCTTC. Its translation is CASSQEAGTAAKGGYTF.